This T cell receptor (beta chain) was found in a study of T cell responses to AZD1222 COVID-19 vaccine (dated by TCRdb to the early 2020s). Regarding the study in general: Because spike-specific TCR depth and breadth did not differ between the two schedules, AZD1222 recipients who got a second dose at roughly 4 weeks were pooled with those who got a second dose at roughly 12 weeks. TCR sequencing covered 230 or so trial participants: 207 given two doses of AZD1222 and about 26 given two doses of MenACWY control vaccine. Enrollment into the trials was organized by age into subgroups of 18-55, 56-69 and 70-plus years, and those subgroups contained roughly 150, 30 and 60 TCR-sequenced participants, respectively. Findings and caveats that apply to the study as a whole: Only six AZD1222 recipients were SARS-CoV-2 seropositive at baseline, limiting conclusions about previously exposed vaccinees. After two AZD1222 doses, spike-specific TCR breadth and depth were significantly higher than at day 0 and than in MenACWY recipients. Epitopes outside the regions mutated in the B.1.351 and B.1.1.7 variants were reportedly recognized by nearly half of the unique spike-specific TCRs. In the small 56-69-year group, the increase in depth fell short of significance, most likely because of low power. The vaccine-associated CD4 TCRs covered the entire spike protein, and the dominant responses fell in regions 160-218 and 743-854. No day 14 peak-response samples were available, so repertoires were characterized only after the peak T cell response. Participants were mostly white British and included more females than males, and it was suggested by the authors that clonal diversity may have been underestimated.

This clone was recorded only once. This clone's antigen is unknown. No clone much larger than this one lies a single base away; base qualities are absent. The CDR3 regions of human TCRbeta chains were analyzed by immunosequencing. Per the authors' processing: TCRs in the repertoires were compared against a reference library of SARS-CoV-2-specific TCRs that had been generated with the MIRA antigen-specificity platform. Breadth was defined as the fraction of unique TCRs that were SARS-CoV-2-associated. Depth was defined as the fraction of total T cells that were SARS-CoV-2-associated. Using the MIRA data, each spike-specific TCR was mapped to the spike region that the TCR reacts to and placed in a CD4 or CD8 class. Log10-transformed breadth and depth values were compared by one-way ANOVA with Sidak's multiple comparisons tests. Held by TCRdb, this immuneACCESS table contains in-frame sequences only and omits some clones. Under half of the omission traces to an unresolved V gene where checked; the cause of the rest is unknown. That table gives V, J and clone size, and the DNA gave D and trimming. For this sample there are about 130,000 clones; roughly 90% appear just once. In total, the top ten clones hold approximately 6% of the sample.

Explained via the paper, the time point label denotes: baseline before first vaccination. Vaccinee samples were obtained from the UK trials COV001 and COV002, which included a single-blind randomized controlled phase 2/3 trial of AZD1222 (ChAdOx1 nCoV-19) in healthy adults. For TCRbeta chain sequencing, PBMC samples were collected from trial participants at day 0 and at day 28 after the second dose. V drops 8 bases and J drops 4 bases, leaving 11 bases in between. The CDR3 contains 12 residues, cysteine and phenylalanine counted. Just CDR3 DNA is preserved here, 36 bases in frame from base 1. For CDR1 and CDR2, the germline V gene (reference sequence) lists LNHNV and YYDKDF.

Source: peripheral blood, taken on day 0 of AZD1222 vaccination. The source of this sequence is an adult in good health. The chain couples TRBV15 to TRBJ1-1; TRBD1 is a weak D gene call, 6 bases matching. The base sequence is TGTGCCACCGGGGCAGGGGCCACTGAAGCTTTCTTT. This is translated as CATGAGATEAFF.